The clone carrying this TCR beta chain was counted between two and nine times. This specimen belongs to a study of T cells after yellow fever vaccination. Template switching by 5'RACE produced TCR cDNA, adding a universal primer site and UMIs. In TCRdb, the 5' RACE reads were re-called with MiXCR into one record per CDR3 protein. The sample consists of about 340,000 distinct CDR3 sequences, approximately 4.2% of them appearing once. Germline CDR1 and CDR2: LGHNT and FRNRAP. Trimming cost V 4 bases and J 6 bases; bases outside gene matches: 4. The CDR3 consists of 13 residues. Sequenced here: PBMCs, sampled 5 days after the yellow fever booster vaccination. This sequence joins TRBV12-5 and TRBJ1-1; TRBD1 agrees at 8 bases. This sequence originates from a man between 18 and 29 years old who received the YFV17D yellow fever vaccine. The CDR3 region has the DNA TGTGCTAGTGGTTATGACAGGGGATCTGAAGCTTTCTTT. This encodes CASGYDRGSEAFF.